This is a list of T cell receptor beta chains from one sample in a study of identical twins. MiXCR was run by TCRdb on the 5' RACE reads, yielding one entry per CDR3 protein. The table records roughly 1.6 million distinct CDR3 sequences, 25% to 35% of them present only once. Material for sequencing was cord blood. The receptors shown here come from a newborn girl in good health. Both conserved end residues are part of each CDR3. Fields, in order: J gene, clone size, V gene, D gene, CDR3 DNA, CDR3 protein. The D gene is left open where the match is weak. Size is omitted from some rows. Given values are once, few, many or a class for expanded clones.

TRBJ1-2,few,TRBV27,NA,TGTGCCAGCAGTCCACGAGGGGTCTCCGGTTATGGCTACACCTTC,CASSPRGVSGYGYTF
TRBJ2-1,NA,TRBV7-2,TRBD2,TGTGCCAGCAGCTTAGTAGCGGGGTCGTTTTACAATGAGCAGTTCTTC,CASSLVAGSFYNEQFF
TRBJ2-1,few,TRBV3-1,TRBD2,TGTGCCAGCAGCCAAGATCGACCCCTAGCGGGATTTTACAATGAGCAGTTCTTC,CASSQDRPLAGFYNEQFF
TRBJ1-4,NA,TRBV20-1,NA,TGCAGTGCTAGTGGGAACAGAGGAACTAATGAAAAACTGTTTTTT,CSASGNRGTNEKLFF
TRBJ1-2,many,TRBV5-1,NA,TGCGCCAGCAGCTTTCAGGATTTCTATGGCTACACCTTC,CASSFQDFYGYTF
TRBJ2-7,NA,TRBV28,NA,TGTGCCAGCAGTTTTCATGGAGGGGTTGGGCAGTACTTC,CASSFHGGVGQYF
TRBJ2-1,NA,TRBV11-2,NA,TGTGCCAGCAGCTTACTTCGTCCTCGACGGGCCGCACCCGAGAGCAATGAGCAGTTCTTC,CASSLLRPRRAAPESNEQFF
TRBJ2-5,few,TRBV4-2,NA,TGTGCCAGCAGCCAAGAATCGCTCGCTAGACGGGTCCAAGAGACCCAGTACTTC,CASSQESLARRVQETQYF
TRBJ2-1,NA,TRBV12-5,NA,TGCGCTAGTGGTTACCGGGATGGAAGCTCCTACAATGAGCAGTTCTTC,CASGYRDGSSYNEQFF
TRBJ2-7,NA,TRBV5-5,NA,TGTGCCAGCAGCTTGGTCATCCGGGTTTCCTACGAGCAGTACTTC,CASSLVIRVSYEQYF
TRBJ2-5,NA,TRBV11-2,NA,TGTGCCAGCAGCTTCGGGCCCCAGAAGACCCAGTACTTC,CASSFGPQKTQYF
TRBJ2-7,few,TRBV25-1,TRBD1,TGTGCCAGCAGTGGGACAGGGGACCTCTACGAGCAGTACTTC,CASSGTGDLYEQYF
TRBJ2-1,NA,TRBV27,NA,TGTGCCAGCAGTTGCCCCCCAAGGGGTCCTGCATGCTCGGGGAATGAGCAGTTCTTC,CASSCPPRGPACSGNEQFF
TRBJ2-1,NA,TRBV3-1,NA,TGTGCCAGCAGCCAAGATCGACGGGAGCAGTTCTTC,CASSQDRREQFF
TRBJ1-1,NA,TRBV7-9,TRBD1,TGTGCCGGCAGCTTAGGCTTCCTCGCGAATACAGGGGACACTGAAGCTTTCTTT,CAGSLGFLANTGDTEAFF
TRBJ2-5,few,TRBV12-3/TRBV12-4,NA,TGTGCCAGCAGTCATCCGGGACAACAAGAGACCCAGTACTTC,CASSHPGQQETQYF
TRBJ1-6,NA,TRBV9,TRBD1,TGTGCCAGCAGCAAAGGGACAGGGGGCAATTCACCCCTCCACTTT,CASSKGTGGNSPLHF
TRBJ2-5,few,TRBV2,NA,TGTGCCAGCGGTCTAGACTTCCAAGAGACCCAGTACTTC,CASGLDFQETQYF
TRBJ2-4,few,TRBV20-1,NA,TGCAGTGCTAACAAAATAGGGGGCATTCAGTACTTC,CSANKIGGIQYF
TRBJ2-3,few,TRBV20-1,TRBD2,TGCAGTGCTCTAGCGGGGGGTGGGGCAGATACGCAGTATTTT,CSALAGGGADTQYF
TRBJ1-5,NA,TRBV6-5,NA,TGTGCCAGCAGTCGACGAGACGGCAATCAGCCCCAGCATTTT,CASSRRDGNQPQHF
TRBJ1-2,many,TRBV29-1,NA,TGCAGCGCGGCACAGGGAGGCTTTTCTGGCCTCTATGGCTACACCTTC,CSAAQGGFSGLYGYTF
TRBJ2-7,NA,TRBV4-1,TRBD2,TGCGCCAGCAGCCAAGATTCGAGCGGGAGGGCCTCCTACGAGCAGTACTTC,CASSQDSSGRASYEQYF
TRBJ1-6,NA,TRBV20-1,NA,TGCAGTGCCCGCGAGTTTACAGACTCTAGCTCACCCCTCCACTTT,CSAREFTDSSSPLHF
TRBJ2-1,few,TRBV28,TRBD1,TGTGCCACACTCCGGGACAGCTCCTACAATGAGCAGTTCTTC,CATLRDSSYNEQFF
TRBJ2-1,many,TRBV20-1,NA,TGCAGTGCTGACAATGAGCAGTTCTTC,CSADNEQFF
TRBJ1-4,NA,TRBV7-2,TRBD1,TGTGCCAGCAGCCAGCTGACAGGGGGCGGTTGGGTTGAAAAACTGTTTTTT,CASSQLTGGGWVEKLFF
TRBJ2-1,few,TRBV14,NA,TGTGCCAGCAGCCAAACCGGGGTAGCGAGAGAAGAGCAGTTCTTC,CASSQTGVAREEQFF
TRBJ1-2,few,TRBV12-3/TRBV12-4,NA,TGTGCCAGCAAAATAATGAGGACAGCTAACTATGGCTACACCTTC,CASKIMRTANYGYTF
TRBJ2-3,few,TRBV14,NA,TGTGCCAGCAGCCCTCCAGGTCCTCTTCTGGAAGATACGCAGTATTTT,CASSPPGPLLEDTQYF
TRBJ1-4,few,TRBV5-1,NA,TGCGCCAGCAGCTTGGATACCAGTCATGAAAAACTGTTTTTT,CASSLDTSHEKLFF
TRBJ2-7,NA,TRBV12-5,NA,TGTGCTAGTGGTTTGGACCTATATTCCTACGAGCAGTACTTC,CASGLDLYSYEQYF
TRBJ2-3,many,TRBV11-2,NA,TGTGCCAGCAGCCAGATACAAGGACGCAATACGCAGTATTTT,CASSQIQGRNTQYF
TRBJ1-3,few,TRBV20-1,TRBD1,TGCAGTGCTCGCCTCACTGGACAGGGGAAGGGAAACACCATATATTTT,CSARLTGQGKGNTIYF
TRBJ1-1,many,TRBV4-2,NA,TGTGCCAGCATTTCCAAACGGGGGGAAGCTTTCTTT,CASISKRGEAFF
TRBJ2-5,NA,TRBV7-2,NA,TGTGCCAGCAGAGACCCTAGTATGTACCAAGAGACCCAGTACTTC,CASRDPSMYQETQYF